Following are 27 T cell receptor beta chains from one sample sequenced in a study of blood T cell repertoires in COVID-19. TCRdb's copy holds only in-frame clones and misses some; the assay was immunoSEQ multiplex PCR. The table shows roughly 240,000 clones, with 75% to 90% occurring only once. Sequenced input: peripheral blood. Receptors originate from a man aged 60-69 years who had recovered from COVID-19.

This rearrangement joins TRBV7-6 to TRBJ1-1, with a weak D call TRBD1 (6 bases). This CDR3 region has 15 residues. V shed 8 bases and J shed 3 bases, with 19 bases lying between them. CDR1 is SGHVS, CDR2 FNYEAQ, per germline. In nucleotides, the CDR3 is TGTGCCAGCCAGAGAGGCGGGGGCGACGACACTGAAGCTTTCTTT. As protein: CASQRGGGDDTEAFF.

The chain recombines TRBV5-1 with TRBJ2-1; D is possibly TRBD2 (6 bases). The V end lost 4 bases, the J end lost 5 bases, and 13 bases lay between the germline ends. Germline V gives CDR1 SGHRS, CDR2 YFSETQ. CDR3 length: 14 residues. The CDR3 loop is CASSVRLENNEQFF. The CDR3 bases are TGCGCCAGCAGCGTCCGACTAGAGAACAATGAGCAGTTCTTC.

The DNA for the CDR3 is TGCGCCAGCAGAGCAGGTGGGAACACCGGGGAGCTGTTTTTT. Translation: CASRAGGNTGELFF. The chain couples TRBV5-1 to TRBJ2-2; D is ambiguous. The CDR3 has 14 amino acids. Deletions cut 5 bases from V and 1 base from J, with 9 bases between. Germline CDR1 reads SGHRS; CDR2 reads YFSETQ. The variable domain in full, with the rest retrieved from reference TRBV5-1 and TRBJ2-2, is KAGVTQTPRYLIKTRGQQVTLSCSPISGHRSVSWYQQTPGQGLQFLFEYFSETQRNKGNFPGRFSGRQFSNSRSEMNVSTLELGDSALYLCASRAGGNTGELFFGEGSRLTVL.

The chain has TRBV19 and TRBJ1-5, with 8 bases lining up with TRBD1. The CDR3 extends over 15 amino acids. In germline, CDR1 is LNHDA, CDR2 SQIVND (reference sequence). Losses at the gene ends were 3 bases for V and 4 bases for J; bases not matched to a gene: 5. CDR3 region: CASSIQGARNQPQHF. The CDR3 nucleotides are TGTGCCAGTAGTATTCAGGGGGCTCGAAATCAGCCCCAGCATTTT. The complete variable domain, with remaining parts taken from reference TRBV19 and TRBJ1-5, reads DGGITQSPKYLFRKEGQNVTLSCEQNLNHDAMYWYRQDPGQGLRLIYYSQIVNDFQKGDIAEGYSVSREKKESFPLTVTSAQKNPTAFYLCASSIQGARNQPQHFGDGTRLSIL.

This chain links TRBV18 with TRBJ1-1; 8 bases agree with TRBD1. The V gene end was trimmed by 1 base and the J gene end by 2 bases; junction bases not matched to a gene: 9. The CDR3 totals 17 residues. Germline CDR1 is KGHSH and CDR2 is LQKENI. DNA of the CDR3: TGTGCCAGCTCACCACGAGACAGGGGAGGAATAAACACTGAAGCTTTCTTT. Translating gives CASSPRDRGGINTEAFF.

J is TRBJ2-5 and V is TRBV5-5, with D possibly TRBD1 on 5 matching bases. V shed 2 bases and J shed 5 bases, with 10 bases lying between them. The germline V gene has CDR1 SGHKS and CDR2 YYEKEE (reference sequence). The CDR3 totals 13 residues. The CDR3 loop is CASSFGAQETQYF. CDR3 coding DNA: TGTGCCAGCAGCTTTGGGGCTCAGGAGACCCAGTACTTC.

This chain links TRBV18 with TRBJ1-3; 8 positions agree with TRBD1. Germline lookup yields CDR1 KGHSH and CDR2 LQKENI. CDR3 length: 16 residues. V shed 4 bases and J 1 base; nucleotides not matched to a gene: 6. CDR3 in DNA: TGTGCCAGCTCACAGACAGGGGTTCTTTCTGGAAACACCATATATTTT. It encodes CASSQTGVLSGNTIYF.

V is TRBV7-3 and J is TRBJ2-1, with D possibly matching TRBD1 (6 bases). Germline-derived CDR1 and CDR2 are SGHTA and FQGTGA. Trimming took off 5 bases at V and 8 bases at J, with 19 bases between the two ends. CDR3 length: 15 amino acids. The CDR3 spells CASSLQATGSDEQFF. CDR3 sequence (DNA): TGTGCCAGCAGCCTCCAAGCCACAGGGTCCGATGAGCAGTTCTTC. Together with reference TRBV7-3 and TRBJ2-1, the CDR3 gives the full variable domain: GAGVSQTPSNKVTEKGKYVELRCDPISGHTALYWYRQSLGQGPEFLIYFQGTGAADDSGLPNDRFFAVRPEGSVSTLKIQRTERGDSAVYLCASSLQATGSDEQFFGPGTRLTVL.

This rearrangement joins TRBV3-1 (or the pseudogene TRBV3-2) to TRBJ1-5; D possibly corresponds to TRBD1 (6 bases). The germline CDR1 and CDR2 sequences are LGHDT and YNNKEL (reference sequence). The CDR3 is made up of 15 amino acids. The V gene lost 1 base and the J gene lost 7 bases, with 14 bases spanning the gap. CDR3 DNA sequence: TGTGCCAGCAGCCAAGGCAGGGGTGCGGGCCAGCCCCAGCATTTT. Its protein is CASSQGRGAGQPQHF.

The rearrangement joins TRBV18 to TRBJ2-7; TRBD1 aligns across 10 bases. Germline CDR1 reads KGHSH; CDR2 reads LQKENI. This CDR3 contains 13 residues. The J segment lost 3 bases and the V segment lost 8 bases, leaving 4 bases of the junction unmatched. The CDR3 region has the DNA TGTGCCAGCACCCGGACAGGGGGCTACGAGCAGTACTTC. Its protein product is CASTRTGGYEQYF. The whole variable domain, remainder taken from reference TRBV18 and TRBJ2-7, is NAGVMQNPRHLVRRRGQEARLRCSPMKGHSHVYWYRQLPEEGLKFMVYLQKENIIDESGMPKERFSAEFPKEGPSILRIQQVVRGDSAAYFCASTRTGGYEQYFGPGTRLTVT.

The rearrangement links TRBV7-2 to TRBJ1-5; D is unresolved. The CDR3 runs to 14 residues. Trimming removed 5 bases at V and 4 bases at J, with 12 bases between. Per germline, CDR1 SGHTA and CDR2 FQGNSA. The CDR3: CASSPISGNQPQHF. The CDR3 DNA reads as TGTGCCAGCAGCCCCATCTCGGGTAATCAGCCCCAGCATTTT.

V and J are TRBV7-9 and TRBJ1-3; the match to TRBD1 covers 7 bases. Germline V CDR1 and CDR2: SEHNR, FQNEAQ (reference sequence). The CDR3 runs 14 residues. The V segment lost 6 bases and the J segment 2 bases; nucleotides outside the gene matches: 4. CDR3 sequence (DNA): TGTGCCAGCAGAGTCCAGGGGGCTGGAAACACCATATATTTT. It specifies CASRVQGAGNTIYF. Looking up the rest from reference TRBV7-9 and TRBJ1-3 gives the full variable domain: DTGVSQNPRHKITKRGQNVTFRCDPISEHNRLYWYRQTLGQGPEFLTYFQNEAQLEKSRLLSDRFSAERPKGSFSTLEIQRTEQGDSAMYLCASRVQGAGNTIYFGEGSWLTVV.

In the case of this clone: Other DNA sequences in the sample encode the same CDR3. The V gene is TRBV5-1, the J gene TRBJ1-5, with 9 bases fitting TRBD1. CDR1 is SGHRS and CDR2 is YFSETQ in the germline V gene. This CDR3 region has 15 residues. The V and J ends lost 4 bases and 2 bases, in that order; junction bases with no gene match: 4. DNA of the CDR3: TGCGCCAGCAGCCCCCGGACAGGGGGCAATCAGCCCCAGCATTTT. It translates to CASSPRTGGNQPQHF. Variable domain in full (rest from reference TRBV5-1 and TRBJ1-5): KAGVTQTPRYLIKTRGQQVTLSCSPISGHRSVSWYQQTPGQGLQFLFEYFSETQRNKGNFPGRFSGRQFSNSRSEMNVSTLELGDSALYLCASSPRTGGNQPQHFGDGTRLSIL.

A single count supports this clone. CDR3 region: CASSFEIQGGTIYF. Written as DNA, the CDR3 is TGTGCCAGCAGTTTTGAAATTCAGGGAGGTACCATATATTTT. V is TRBV28 and J is TRBJ1-3; D possibly corresponds to TRBD1 (5 bases). Germline assignment: CDR1 MDHEN and CDR2 SYDVKM. Trimming cost V 3 bases and J 10 bases, with 16 bases left between them. The CDR3 totals 14 residues.

The CDR3 loop reads CASKGTSVNTQYF. DNA for the CDR3: TGCGCCAGCAAAGGGACTAGCGTGAATACGCAGTATTTT. The rearrangement uses TRBV10-2 and TRBJ2-3, with 10 positions matching TRBD2. Germline lookup yields CDR1 WSHSY and CDR2 SAAADI. The CDR3 has 13 residues. The V segment lost 7 bases and the J segment 7 bases; nucleotides outside the gene matches: 5.

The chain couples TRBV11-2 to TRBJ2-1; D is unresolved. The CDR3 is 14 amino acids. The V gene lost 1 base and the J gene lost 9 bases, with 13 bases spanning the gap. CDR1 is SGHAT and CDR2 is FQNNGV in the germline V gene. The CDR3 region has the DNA TGTGCCAGCAGCTTAGTAACTGGCCGGGTTGAGCAGTTCTTC. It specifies CASSLVTGRVEQFF.

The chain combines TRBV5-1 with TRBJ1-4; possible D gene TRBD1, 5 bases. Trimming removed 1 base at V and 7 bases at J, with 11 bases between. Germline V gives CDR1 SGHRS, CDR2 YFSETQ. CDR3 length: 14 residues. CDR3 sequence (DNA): TGCGCCAGCAGCTTGAGGGGTTCGGGTGAAAAACTGTTTTTT. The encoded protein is CASSLRGSGEKLFF.

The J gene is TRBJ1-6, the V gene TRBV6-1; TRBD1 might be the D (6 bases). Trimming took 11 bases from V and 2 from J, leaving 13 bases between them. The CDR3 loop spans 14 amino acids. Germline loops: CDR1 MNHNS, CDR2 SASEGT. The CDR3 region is CAAGRGPYNSPLHF. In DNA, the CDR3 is TGTGCCGCAGGCAGGGGCCCCTATAATTCACCCCTCCACTTT.

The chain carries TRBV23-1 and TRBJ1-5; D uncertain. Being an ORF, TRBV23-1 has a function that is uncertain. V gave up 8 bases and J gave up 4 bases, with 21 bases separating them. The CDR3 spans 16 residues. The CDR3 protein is CASSSRETCQNQPQHF. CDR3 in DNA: TGCGCCAGCTCCTCGCGCGAGACTTGCCAGAATCAGCCCCAGCATTTT.

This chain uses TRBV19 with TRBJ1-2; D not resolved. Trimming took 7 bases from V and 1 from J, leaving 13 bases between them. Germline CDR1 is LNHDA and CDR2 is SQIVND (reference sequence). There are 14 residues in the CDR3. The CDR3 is CASISNSVNYGYTF. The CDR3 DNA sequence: TGTGCCAGTATTTCGAACTCCGTTAACTATGGCTACACCTTC.

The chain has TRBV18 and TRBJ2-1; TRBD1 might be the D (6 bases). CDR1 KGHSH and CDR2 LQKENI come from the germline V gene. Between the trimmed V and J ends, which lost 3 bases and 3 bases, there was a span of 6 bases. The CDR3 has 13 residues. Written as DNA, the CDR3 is TGTGCCAGCTCACCGGACAGCTACAATGAGCAGTTCTTC. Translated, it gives CASSPDSYNEQFF.

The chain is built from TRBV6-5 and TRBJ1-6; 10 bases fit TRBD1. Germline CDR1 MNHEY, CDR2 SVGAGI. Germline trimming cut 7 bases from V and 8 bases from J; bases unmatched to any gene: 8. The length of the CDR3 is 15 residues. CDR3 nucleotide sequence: TGTGCCAGCACCGGGGGGACAGGGGCCCATTCACCCCTCCACTTT. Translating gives CASTGGTGAHSPLHF.

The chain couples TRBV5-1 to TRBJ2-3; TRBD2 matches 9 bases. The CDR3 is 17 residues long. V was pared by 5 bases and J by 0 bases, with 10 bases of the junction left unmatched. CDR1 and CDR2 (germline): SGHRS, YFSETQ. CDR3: CASRPSGAPSSTDTQYF. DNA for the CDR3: TGCGCCAGCAGACCTAGCGGGGCCCCTTCTAGCACAGATACGCAGTATTTT.

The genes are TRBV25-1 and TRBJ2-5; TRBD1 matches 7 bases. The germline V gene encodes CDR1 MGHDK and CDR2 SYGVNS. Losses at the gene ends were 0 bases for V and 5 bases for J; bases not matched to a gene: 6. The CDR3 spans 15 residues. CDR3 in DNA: TGTGCCAGCAGTGAATATGACAGGGTAGGGGAGACCCAGTACTTC. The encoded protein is CASSEYDRVGETQYF.

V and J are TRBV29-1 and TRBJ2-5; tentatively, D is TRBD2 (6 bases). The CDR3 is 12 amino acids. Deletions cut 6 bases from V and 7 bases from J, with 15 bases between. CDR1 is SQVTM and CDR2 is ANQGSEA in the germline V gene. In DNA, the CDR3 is TGCAGCGTACCGACGGGAGCAGGGACCCAGTACTTC. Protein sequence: CSVPTGAGTQYF.

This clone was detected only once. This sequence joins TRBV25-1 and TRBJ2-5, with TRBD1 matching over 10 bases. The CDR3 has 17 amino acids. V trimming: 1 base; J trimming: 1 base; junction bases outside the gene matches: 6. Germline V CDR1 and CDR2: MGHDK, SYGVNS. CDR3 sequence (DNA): TGTGCCAGCAGTGAATTTCGGGGACAGGGGCTCCAAGAGACCCAGTACTTC. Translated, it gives CASSEFRGQGLQETQYF.

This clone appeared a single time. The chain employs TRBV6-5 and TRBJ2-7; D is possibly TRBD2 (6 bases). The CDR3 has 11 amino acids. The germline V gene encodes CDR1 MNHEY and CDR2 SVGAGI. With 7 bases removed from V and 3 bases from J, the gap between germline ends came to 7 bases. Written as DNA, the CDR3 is TGTGCCAGCATGGACTACTACGAGCAGTACTTC. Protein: CASMDYYEQYF.